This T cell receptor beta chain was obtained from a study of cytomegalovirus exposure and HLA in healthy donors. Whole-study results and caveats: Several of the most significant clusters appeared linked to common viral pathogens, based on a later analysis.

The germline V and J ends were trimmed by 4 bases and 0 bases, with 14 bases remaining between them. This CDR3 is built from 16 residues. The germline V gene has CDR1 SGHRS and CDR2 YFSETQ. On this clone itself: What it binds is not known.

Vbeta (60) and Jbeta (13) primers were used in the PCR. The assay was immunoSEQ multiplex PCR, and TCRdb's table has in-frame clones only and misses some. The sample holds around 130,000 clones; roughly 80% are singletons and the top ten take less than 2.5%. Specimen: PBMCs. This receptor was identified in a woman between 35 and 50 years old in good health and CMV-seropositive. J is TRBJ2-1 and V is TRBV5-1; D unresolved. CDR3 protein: CASSNPGWSSYNEQFF. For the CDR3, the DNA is TGCGCCAGCAGCAACCCCGGGTGGAGCTCCTACAATGAGCAGTTCTTC.